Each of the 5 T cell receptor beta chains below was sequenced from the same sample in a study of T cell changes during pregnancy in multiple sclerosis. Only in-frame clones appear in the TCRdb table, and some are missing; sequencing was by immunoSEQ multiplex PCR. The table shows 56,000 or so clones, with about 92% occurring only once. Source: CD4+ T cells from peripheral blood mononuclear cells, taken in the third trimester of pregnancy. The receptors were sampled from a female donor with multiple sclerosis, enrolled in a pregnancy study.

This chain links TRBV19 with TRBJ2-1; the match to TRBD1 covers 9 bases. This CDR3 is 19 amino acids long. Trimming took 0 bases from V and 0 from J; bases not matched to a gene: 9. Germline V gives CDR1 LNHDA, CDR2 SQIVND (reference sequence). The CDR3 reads CASSIDRGTGFSSYNEQFF. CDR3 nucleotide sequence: TGTGCCAGTAGTATAGATCGGGGGACAGGGTTCAGCTCCTACAATGAGCAGTTCTTC.

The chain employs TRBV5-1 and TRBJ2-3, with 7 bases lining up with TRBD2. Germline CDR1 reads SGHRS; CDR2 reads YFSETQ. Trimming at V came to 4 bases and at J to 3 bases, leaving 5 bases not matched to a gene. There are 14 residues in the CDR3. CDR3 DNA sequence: TGCGCCAGCAGCCGGGAGCGGGAAACAGATACGCAGTATTTT. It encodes CASSRERETDTQYF.

The CDR3 DNA follows: TGTGCCAGCAGTTTGGAGGACGGGGGAAACACCATATATTTT. As protein: CASSLEDGGNTIYF. The chain combines TRBV28 with TRBJ1-3; D gene unclear. Between the trimmed V and J ends, which lost 3 bases and 4 bases, there was a span of 10 bases. This CDR3 region has 14 residues. Germline loops: CDR1 MDHEN, CDR2 SYDVKM.

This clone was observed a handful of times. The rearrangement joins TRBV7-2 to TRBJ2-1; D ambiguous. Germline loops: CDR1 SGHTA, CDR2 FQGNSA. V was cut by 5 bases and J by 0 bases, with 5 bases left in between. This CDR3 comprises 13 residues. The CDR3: CASSPGSYNEQFF. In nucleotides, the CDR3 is TGTGCCAGCAGCCCCGGCTCCTACAATGAGCAGTTCTTC.

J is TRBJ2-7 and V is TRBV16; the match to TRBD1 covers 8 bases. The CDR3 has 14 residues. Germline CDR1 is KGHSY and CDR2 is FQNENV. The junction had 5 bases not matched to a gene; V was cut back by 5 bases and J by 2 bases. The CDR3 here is CASSFQQGAYEQYF. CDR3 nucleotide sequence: TGTGCCAGCAGCTTCCAACAGGGGGCCTACGAGCAGTACTTC.